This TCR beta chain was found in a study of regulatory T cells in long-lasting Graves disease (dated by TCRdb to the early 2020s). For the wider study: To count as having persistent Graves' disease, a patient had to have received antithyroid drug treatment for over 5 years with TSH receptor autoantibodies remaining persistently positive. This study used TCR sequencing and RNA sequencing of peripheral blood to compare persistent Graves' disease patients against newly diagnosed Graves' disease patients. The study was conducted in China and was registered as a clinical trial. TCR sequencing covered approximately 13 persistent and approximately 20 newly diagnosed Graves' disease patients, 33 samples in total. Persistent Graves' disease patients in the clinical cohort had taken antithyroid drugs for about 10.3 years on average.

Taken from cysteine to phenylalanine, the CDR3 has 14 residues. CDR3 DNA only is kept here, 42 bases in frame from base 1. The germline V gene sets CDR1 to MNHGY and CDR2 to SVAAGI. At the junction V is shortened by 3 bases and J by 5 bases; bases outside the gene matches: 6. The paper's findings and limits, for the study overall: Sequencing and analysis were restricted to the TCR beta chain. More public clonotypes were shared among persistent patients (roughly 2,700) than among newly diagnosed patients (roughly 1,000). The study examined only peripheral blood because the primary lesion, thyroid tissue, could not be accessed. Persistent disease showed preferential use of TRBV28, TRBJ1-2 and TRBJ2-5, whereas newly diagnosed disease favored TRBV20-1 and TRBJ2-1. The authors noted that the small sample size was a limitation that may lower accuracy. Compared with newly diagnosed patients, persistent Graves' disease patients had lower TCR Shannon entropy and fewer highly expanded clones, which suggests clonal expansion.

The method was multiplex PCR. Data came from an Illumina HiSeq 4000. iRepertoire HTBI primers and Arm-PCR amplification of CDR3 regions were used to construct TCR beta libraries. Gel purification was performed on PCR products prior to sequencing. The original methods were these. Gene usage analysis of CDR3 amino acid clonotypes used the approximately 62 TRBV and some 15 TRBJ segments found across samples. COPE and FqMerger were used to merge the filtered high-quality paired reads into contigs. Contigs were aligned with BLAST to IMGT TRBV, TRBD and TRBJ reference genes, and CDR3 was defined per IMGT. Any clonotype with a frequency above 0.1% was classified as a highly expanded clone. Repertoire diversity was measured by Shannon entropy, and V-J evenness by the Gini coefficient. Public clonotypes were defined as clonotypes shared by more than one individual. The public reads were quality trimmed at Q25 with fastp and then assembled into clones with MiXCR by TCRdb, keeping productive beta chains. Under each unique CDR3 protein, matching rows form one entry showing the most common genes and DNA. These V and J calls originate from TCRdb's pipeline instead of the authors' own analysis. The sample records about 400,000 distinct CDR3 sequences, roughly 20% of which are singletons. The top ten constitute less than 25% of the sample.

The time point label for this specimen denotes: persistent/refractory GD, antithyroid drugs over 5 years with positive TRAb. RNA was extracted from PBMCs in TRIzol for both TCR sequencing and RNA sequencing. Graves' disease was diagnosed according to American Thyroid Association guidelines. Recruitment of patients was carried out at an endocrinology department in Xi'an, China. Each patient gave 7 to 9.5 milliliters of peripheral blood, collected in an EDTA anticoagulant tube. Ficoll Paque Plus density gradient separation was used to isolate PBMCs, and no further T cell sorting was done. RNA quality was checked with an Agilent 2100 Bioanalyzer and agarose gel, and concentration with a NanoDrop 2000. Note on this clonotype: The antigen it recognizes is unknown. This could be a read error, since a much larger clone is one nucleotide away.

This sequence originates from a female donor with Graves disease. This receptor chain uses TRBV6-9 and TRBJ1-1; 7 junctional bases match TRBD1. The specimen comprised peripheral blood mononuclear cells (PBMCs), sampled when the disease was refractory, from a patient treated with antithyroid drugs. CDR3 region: CASSYAGQRTEAFF. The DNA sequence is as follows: TGTGCCAGCAGTTACGCGGGACAGAGGACTGAAGCTTTCTTT.